This T cell receptor (beta chain) was obtained from a study of early T cells in non-severe SARS-CoV-2 infection. Turning to the study itself: Investigators sequenced bulk RNA drawn from unsorted whole blood, and chains remained unpaired.

TCRdb ran MiXCR on the 5' RACE reads and lists one entry per CDR3 protein. The sample consists of about 79,000 distinct CDR3 sequences, roughly 13% of them appearing once. In this sample, this clonotype turned up a few times. In germline, CDR1 is MNHEY, CDR2 SVGAGI. V lost 6 bases to trimming and J lost 3 bases; unmatched junction nucleotides: 13. The CDR3 has 16 amino acids. This chain uses TRBV6-5 with TRBJ2-7; TRBD2 aligns across 8 bases. The receptor was derived from an adult who was a healthcare worker with PCR-confirmed SARS-CoV-2 infection or an uninfected control (not recorded which). Sequencing was carried out using whole blood. The CDR3 DNA reads TGTGCCAGCAGACTCAATAGCGGGGCGGGCGTCTACGAGCAGTACTTC. Amino acids: CASRLNSGAGVYEQYF.